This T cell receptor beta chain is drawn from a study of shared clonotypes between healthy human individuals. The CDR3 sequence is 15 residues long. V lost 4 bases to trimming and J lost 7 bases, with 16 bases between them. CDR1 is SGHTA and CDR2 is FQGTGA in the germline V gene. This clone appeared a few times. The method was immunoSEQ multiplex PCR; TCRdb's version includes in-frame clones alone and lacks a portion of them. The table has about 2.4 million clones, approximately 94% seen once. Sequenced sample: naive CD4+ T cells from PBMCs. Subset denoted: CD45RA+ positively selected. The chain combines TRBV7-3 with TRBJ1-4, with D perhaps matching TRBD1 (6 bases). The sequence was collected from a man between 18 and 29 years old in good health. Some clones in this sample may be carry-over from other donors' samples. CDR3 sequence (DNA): TGTGCCAGCAGCTCGACAGGTCAAAGGGGTGAAAAACTGTTTTTT. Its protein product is CASSSTGQRGEKLFF.